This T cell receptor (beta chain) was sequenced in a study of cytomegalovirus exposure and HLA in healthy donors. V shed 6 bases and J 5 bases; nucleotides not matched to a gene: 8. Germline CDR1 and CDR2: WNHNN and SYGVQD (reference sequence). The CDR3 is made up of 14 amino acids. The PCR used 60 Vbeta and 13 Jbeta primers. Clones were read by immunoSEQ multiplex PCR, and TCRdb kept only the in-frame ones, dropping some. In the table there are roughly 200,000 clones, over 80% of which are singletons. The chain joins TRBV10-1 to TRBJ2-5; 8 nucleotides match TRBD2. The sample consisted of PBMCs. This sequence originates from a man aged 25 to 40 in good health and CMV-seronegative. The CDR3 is CASSFSGDFETQYF. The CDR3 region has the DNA TGCGCCAGCAGCTTTAGCGGGGACTTTGAGACCCAGTACTTC.